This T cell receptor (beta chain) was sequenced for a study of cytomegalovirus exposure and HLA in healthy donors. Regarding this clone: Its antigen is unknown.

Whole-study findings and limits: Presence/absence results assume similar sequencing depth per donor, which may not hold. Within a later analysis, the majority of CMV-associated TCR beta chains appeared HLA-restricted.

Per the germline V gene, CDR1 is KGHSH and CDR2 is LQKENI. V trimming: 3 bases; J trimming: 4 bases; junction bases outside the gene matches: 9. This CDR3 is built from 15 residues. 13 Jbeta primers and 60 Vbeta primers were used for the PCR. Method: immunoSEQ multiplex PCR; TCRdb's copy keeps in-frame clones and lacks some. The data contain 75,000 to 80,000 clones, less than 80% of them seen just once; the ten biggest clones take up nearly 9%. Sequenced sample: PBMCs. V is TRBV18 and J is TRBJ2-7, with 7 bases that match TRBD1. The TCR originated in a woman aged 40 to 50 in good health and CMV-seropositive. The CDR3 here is CASSPIRDRIYEQYF. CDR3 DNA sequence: TGTGCCAGCTCACCCATCCGGGACAGAATATACGAGCAGTACTTC.